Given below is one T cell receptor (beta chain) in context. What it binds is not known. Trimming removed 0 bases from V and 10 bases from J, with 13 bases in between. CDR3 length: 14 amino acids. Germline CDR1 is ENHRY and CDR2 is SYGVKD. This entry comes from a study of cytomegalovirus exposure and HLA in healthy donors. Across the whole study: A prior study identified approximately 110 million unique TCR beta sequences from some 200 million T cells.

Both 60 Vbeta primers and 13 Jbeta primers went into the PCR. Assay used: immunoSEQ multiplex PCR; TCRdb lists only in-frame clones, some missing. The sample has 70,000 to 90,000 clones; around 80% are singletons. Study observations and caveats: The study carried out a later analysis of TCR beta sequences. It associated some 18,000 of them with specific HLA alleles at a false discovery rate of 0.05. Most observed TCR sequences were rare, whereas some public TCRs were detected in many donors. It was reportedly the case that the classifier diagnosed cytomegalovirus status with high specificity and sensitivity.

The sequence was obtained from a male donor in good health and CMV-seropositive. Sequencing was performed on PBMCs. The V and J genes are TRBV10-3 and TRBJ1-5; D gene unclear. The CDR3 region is CAISESGEWEPQHF. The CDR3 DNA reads TGTGCCATCAGTGAGTCCGGGGAATGGGAACCCCAGCATTTT.